Following are 10 T cell receptor beta chains from one sample sequenced in a study of CD8 T cells in Susac syndrome. Random hexamers served to reverse transcribe roughly 0.5 to 1 ug RNA. TCRdb re-called the immunoSEQ multiplex PCR reads through MiXCR, storing one row per CDR3 protein. Of 150,000 to 200,000 distinct CDR3 sequences in the sample, roughly 90% were seen once. The sequencing sample was made of CD4+ T cells from PBMCs. The receptors were gathered from a human donor with Susac syndrome.

The V gene is TRBV29-1, the J gene TRBJ2-7; 9 bases are shared with TRBD2. The CDR3 loop spans 14 amino acids. J was trimmed by 5 bases and V by 3 bases; bases with no gene match: 8. Germline V gene sequence: CDR1 SQVTM, CDR2 ANQGSEA. The CDR3 nucleotides read TGCAGCGTTGATGGTAGCGGGAGCCTGGACGAGCAGTACTTC. Encoded protein: CSVDGSGSLDEQYF.

This sequence joins TRBV30 and TRBJ2-3; tentatively, D is TRBD2 (6 bases). This CDR3 has 12 amino acids. Deletions cut 5 bases from V and 4 bases from J, with 10 bases between. Germline V gene sequence: CDR1 GTSNPN, CDR2 SVGIG (reference sequence). As DNA, the CDR3 is TGTGCCTGGGGCTCGGGGGCAGATACGCAGTATTTT. It yields the protein CAWGSGADTQYF.

The J gene is TRBJ2-7, the V gene TRBV18, with D tentatively TRBD1 (6 bases). Germline CDR1 KGHSH, CDR2 LQKENI. V was shortened by 3 bases and J by 7 bases, with 13 bases between the two germline ends. CDR3 length: 13 amino acids. CDR3 region: CASSPQDRSEQYF. The CDR3 bases are TGTGCCAGCTCACCTCAGGACAGAAGTGAGCAGTACTTC.

V usage is TRBV21-1 and J usage is TRBJ2-1; TRBD2 reflects the table's D call only, with no check against the DNA. TRBV21-1 is recorded as a pseudogene. The CDR3 runs to 12 residues. CDR3 region: CASGGLLNEQFF. DNA of the CDR3: TGTGCCAGCGGAGGCCTTCTCAATGAGCAGTTCTTC.

In DNA form, the CDR3 reads TGTGCCAGCAGCTTGTCAGCCTGGCGGGGGCCGAACACCGGGGAGCTGTTTTTT. Translated, it gives CASSLSAWRGPNTGELFF. The V gene is TRBV5-6, the J gene TRBJ2-2; perhaps TRBD2 as D (7 bases). Germline V CDR1 and CDR2: SGHDT, YYEEEE. Trimming shortened V by 1 base and J by 0 bases, and 16 bases separated the two germline ends. The CDR3 covers 18 residues.

The rearrangement links TRBV14 to TRBJ2-3, with 11 positions matching TRBD2. CDR3 length: 16 amino acids. V lost 5 bases to trimming and J lost 0 bases; unmatched junction nucleotides: 4. Germline V gene lookup returns CDR1 SGHDN and CDR2 FVKESK. CDR3 sequence (DNA): TGTGCCAGCAGCAAACTAGCGGGGGCTAGCACAGATACGCAGTATTTT. Protein product: CASSKLAGASTDTQYF.

The V call is TRBV20-1, the J call TRBJ2-2; 10 bases align to TRBD2. The V gene end was trimmed by 3 bases and the J gene end by 2 bases; junction bases not matched to a gene: 12. The CDR3 consists of 18 residues. Germline CDR1 DFQATT, CDR2 SNEGSKA (reference sequence). The CDR3 DNA reads TGCAGTGCTAGGAAATTCCTATCTAGCGGGGGTAACACCGGGGAGCTGTTTTTT. This encodes CSARKFLSSGGNTGELFF.

This clonotype was counted a few times. The chain couples TRBV5-1 to TRBJ2-1, with 10 bases aligning to TRBD2. Per germline, CDR1 SGHRS and CDR2 YFSETQ. Trimming removed 4 bases from V and 10 bases from J; junction bases left unmatched: 8. This CDR3 has 14 amino acids. The CDR3: CASSPHPGLAEQFF. The CDR3 nucleotides are TGCGCCAGCAGCCCTCACCCGGGACTAGCGGAGCAGTTCTTC. The full variable domain, with the rest looked up from reference TRBV5-1 and TRBJ2-1, is KAGVTQTPRYLIKTRGQQVTLSCSPISGHRSVSWYQQTPGQGLQFLFEYFSETQRNKGNFPGRFSGRQFSNSRSEMNVSTLELGDSALYLCASSPHPGLAEQFFGPGTRLTVL.

This clonotype has only one observation. This chain links TRBV9 with TRBJ2-4; maybe TRBD2 (6 bases). CDR3 size: 14 residues. The germline CDR1 and CDR2 sequences are SGDLS and YYNGEE. The V and J ends lost 0 bases and 8 bases respectively, with 12 bases between them. CDR3 coding DNA: TGTGCCAGCAGCGTAGTGTCTGGAGGGGACATTCAGTACTTC. Its translation: CASSVVSGGDIQYF.

The CDR3 nucleotides are TGCAGTGCTAGGGCAAAATGGGGGCTAGCGGGGCAAGAGACCCAGTACTTC. This sequence encodes CSARAKWGLAGQETQYF. The chain carries TRBV20-1 and TRBJ2-5; 9 nucleotides agree with TRBD2. V dropped 3 bases and J dropped 2; count of bases not matched to a gene: 13. This CDR3 is 17 amino acids long. CDR1 is DFQATT and CDR2 is SNEGSKA in the germline V gene (reference sequence).